The 15 T cell receptor beta chains below come from one sample, sequenced in a study of regulatory T cells in long-lasting Graves disease. Time point defined: newly diagnosed GD, antithyroid drugs for less than 3 months. The TCR library was prepared using RNA isolated from PBMCs. Assembly of TCR beta libraries relied on iRepertoire HTBI primers together with Arm-PCR of CDR3 regions. One entry per CDR3 protein results from TCRdb running MiXCR on the multiplex PCR reads. The sample yields about 200,000 distinct CDR3 sequences, approximately 20% seen once. Sequenced here: peripheral blood mononuclear cells (PBMCs), sampled at new diagnosis, from a patient treated with antithyroid drugs. The receptor set was obtained from a female donor with Graves disease.

Comment on this clonotype: A clone one base away is much larger, so this may be a read error. The V gene is TRBV7-9, the J gene TRBJ2-7; TRBD1 aligns across 9 bases. This CDR3 is built from 14 residues. With 6 bases clipped from V and 3 bases from J, the junction kept 6 bases outside the gene matches. Germline lookup yields CDR1 SEHNR and CDR2 FQNEAQ (reference sequence). The CDR3 DNA reads TGTGCCAGCAGGTCGAGGACAGGGGACTACGAGCAGTACTTC. Amino acids: CASRSRTGDYEQYF.

This clonotype was counted ten times or more. The V gene is TRBV2, the J gene TRBJ1-4, with D maybe TRBD1 (6 bases). The germline V and J ends were trimmed by 3 bases and 3 bases, with 8 bases remaining between them. Per the germline V gene, CDR1 is SNHLY and CDR2 is FYNNEI. There are 14 residues in the CDR3. CDR3 nucleotides: TGTGCCAGCAGTGAGGGGGGGCCTAATGAAAAACTGTTTTTT. Its protein product is CASSEGGPNEKLFF.

This clonotype has at least ten counts. The chain joins TRBV2 to TRBJ2-5, with D possibly being TRBD1 (5 bases). V dropped 7 bases and J dropped 5 bases, with 11 bases sitting between them. The CDR3 covers 12 residues. CDR1 is SNHLY and CDR2 is FYNNEI in the germline V gene. This CDR3 is CASTPGLETQYF. CDR3 sequence (DNA): TGTGCCAGCACCCCAGGGTTGGAGACCCAGTACTTC.

This clonotype was found many times. The chain joins TRBV5-1 to TRBJ2-3; D uncertain. Trimming removed 2 bases at V and 4 bases at J, with 8 bases between. CDR1 is SGHRS, CDR2 YFSETQ, per germline. This CDR3 is 13 amino acids long. DNA of the CDR3: TGCGCCAGCAGCTTCCTAGTAGCAGATACGCAGTATTTT. Protein: CASSFLVADTQYF.

This rearrangement joins TRBV6-5 to TRBJ2-7; a weak D match, TRBD1 (6 bases). This CDR3 has 14 residues. V was pared by 2 bases and J by 6 bases, with 14 bases between. Looked up from germline, CDR1 is MNHEY and CDR2 is SVGAGI. This chain's CDR3 is CASSYQGRRSEQYF. The CDR3 DNA sequence: TGTGCCAGCAGTTACCAGGGGCGACGGTCCGAGCAGTACTTC.

This clonotype was recorded at least ten times. The J gene is TRBJ2-3, the V gene TRBV14; TRBD1 matches 9 bases. After removal of 4 bases from V and 0 bases from J, the junction contained 8 bases not matched to a gene. Per germline, CDR1 SGHDN and CDR2 FVKESK. This CDR3 is 17 amino acids long. As DNA, the CDR3 is TGTGCCAGCAGCCTCAACGGACAGGGGCGAAGCACAGATACGCAGTATTTT. Protein sequence: CASSLNGQGRSTDTQYF.

This clonotype was recorded a few times. The rearrangement joins TRBV5-1 to TRBJ2-7, with 9 bases that match TRBD2. Per germline, CDR1 SGHRS and CDR2 YFSETQ. CDR3 length: 14 residues. Trimming at V came to 2 bases and at J to 4 bases, leaving 4 bases not matched to a gene. The DNA for the CDR3 is TGCGCCAGCAGCTTCCAACTAGCGGGTTACGAGCAGTACTTC. Its translation: CASSFQLAGYEQYF.

The table lists this clonotype with many counts. J is TRBJ2-7 and V is TRBV10-3; 9 nucleotides align to TRBD1. The CDR3 is 14 residues long. Trimming took 3 bases from V and 5 from J; bases not matched to a gene: 5. CDR1 ENHRY and CDR2 SYGVKD come from the germline V gene. CDR3 bases: TGTGCCATCAGTGACCCGGGACAGGGCGACGAGCAGTACTTC. Its translation: CAISDPGQGDEQYF.

The chain links TRBV6-5 to TRBJ1-4; TRBD1 agrees at 7 bases. The CDR3 is 15 amino acids. Germline-derived CDR1 and CDR2 are MNHEY and SVGAGI. J gave up 7 bases and V 3 bases, and 8 bases lay outside the gene matches. CDR3 sequence reads: CASSYEADRSEKLFF. DNA for the CDR3: TGTGCCAGCAGTTATGAGGCGGACAGGAGTGAAAAACTGTTTTTT.

In this sample, this clonotype turned up many times. The chain recombines TRBV19 with TRBJ2-3; D may match TRBD1 or TRBD2 (5 bases each). The CDR3 is 14 amino acids. V lost 5 bases, J lost 2 bases, and 11 bases lay in between. Germline loops: CDR1 LNHDA, CDR2 SQIVND (reference sequence). CDR3 loop: CASSYEGPTDTQYF. As DNA, the CDR3 is TGTGCCAGTAGTTACGAGGGGCCCACAGATACGCAGTATTTT.

This clonotype has at least ten counts. The rearrangement joins TRBV11-2 to TRBJ2-5; the D is unclear. This CDR3 spans 12 amino acids. V lost 7 bases to trimming and J lost 1 base, with 7 bases between them. The germline gives CDR1 SGHAT, CDR2 FQNNGV. CDR3 DNA sequence: TGTGCCAGCACAGACGGCCAAGAGACCCAGTACTTC. Translated, it gives CASTDGQETQYF.

This clonotype was counted at least ten times. V gene TRBV11-2 combines with J gene TRBJ2-1; a weak D match, TRBD1 (6 bases). The V end was cut by 6 bases, the J end by 5 bases, with 14 bases between. The CDR3 contains 14 residues. Germline loops: CDR1 SGHAT, CDR2 FQNNGV. CDR3 DNA: TGTGCCAGCAGTAAAACAGGGATCGACAATGAGCAGTTCTTC. It codes for CASSKTGIDNEQFF.

The chain has TRBV4-1 and TRBJ2-7; 9 bases line up with TRBD1. Trimming cost V 2 bases and J 1 base; bases outside gene matches: 6. The CDR3 length is 16 residues. CDR1 is MGHRA, CDR2 YSYEKL, per germline. The CDR3 nucleotides are TGCGCCAGCAGCCAAACTCCGGGACAGGGTTCCTACGAGCAGTACTTC. Translation: CASSQTPGQGSYEQYF.

This clonotype occurred many times. The chain has TRBV20-1 and TRBJ2-7; 9 nucleotides match TRBD2. The CDR3 loop spans 14 amino acids. Germline trimming cut 3 bases from V and 0 bases from J; bases unmatched to any gene: 3. Germline loops: CDR1 DFQATT, CDR2 SNEGSKA (reference sequence). The CDR3, as DNA: TGCAGTGCTAGCCCTAGCGGGGTCTCCTACGAGCAGTACTTC. This gives the protein CSASPSGVSYEQYF.

This clonotype was seen only a few times. The chain recombines TRBV4-2 with TRBJ2-3; TRBD1 is a possible D gene (6 bases). Trimming took 0 bases from V and 3 from J, leaving 10 bases between them. CDR3 length equals 15 residues. Germline V gene data show CDR1 as LGHNA and CDR2 as YNFKEQ. CDR3 in DNA: TGTGCCAGCAGCCAAGATTTAGGGACAACAGATACGCAGTATTTT. Its protein is CASSQDLGTTDTQYF.